These T cell receptor beta chains were read from a single sample in a study of identical twins. TCRdb processed the 5' RACE reads anew with MiXCR; each CDR3 protein has one entry. The sample yields about 520,000 distinct CDR3 sequences, 20% to 25% seen once. These data are also associated with another study on T cells expressing NK-cell markers.

The sample comprised CD4+ T cells sorted from blood. The receptors were sampled from a woman under 30 in good health. CDR3s include the opening cysteine and the closing phenylalanine or tryptophan. D genes are given only for firm matches. Size tells how often a clone was seen (once, few, many) or the class of an expanded clone, and some rows leave it out.

V: TRBV20-1
J: TRBJ1-2
size: few
D: TRBD1
DNA: TGCAGTGCTTCAGGGGGCGGTAACTATGGCTACACCTTC
CDR3: CSASGGGNYGYTF

V: TRBV5-1
J: TRBJ2-3
size: .
D: TRBD2
DNA: TGCGCCAGCAGCTTGGCTGGCGGGCGGGGGGGCACAGATACGCAGTATTTT
CDR3: CASSLAGGRGGTDTQYF

V: TRBV20-1
J: TRBJ2-1
size: few
D: .
DNA: TGCAGTGCCTCAGAGGCAACTTACAATGAGCAGTTCTTC
CDR3: CSASEATYNEQFF

V: TRBV7-8
J: TRBJ1-1
size: once
D: .
DNA: TGTGCCAGCAGCTCTGCCAGGGGAATGGGAGCTTTCTTT
CDR3: CASSSARGMGAFF

V: TRBV20-1
J: TRBJ1-4
size: few
D: .
DNA: TGCAGTGCCCCGAACCAGAGAGGACAGTCTGCAACTAATGAAAAACTGTTTTTT
CDR3: CSAPNQRGQSATNEKLFF

V: TRBV7-9
J: TRBJ2-2
size: few
D: .
DNA: TGTGCCAGCAGCTCCGGGCTATCCGGGGAGCTGTTTTTT
CDR3: CASSSGLSGELFF

V: TRBV20-1
J: TRBJ1-2
size: .
D: TRBD1
DNA: TGCAGTGCATGGGGACAGGGGGCGATTGGCTACACCTTC
CDR3: CSAWGQGAIGYTF

V: TRBV6-5
J: TRBJ2-1
size: .
D: TRBD1
DNA: TGTGCCAGCAGTTACGGGGGGACAGGGGGCGCTTATCAGCAGTTCTTC
CDR3: CASSYGGTGGAYQQFF

V: TRBV7-9
J: TRBJ2-5
size: .
D: .
DNA: TGTGCCAGCAGCACGTCCACACAAGAGACCCAGTACTTC
CDR3: CASSTSTQETQYF

V: TRBV7-9
J: TRBJ2-7
size: few
D: TRBD2
DNA: TGTGCCAGCACCCTCGGGGGGTACGAGCAGTACTTC
CDR3: CASTLGGYEQYF